This entry describes one T cell receptor beta chain. TCR beta VDJ combinations and CDR3 sequences were profiled from genomic DNA. TCRdb reprocessed the reads via MiXCR and lists one record per CDR3 protein. Of about 260,000 distinct CDR3 sequences in the sample, 65% to 90% are singletons; the top ten hold approximately 40%. The sample originates from a study of CD8+CD57+ T cells in acquired aplastic anemia. V was clipped by 0 bases and J by 12 bases; unmatched bases: 11. This CDR3 region has 15 residues. Germline V gene data show CDR1 as SGDLS and CDR2 as YYNGEE. The patients chosen for sequencing had shown expansion of CD8+CD57+ cells (detected by flow cytometry).

Sequenced input: sorted CD4+, CD8+, or CD8+CD57+ T cells (not recorded which) from PBMCs. This TCR derives from a human donor with aplastic anemia. This sequence joins TRBV9 and TRBJ2-1, with 8 nucleotides matching TRBD2. CDR3 loop: CASSVGLAGQNLQFF. The CDR3 DNA reads TGTGCCAGCAGCGTAGGGTTAGCGGGGCAGAATTTGCAGTTCTTC.